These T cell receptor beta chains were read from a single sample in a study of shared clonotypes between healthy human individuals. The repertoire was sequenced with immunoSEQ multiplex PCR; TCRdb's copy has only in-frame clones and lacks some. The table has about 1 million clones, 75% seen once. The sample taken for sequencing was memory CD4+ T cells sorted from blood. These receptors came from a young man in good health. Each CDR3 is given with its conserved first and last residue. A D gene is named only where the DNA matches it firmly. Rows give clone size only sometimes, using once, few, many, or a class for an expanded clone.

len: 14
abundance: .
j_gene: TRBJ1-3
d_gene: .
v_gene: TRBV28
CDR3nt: TGTGCCAGCGGATCCCAGAGATACACTTCTACCATATATTTT
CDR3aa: CASGSQRYTSTIYF

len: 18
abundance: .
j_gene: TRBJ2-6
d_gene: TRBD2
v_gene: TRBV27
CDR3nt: TGTGCCAGCAGTCCGGGACTAGGACAACTCACTGGGGCCAACGTCCTGACTTTC
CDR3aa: CASSPGLGQLTGANVLTF

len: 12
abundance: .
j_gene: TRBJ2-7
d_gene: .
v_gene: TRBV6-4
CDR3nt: TGTGCCAGCACCCAGTACTACTACGAGCAGTACTTC
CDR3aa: CASTQYYYEQYF

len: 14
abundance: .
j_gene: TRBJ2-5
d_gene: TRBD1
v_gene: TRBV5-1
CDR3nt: TGCGCCAGCAGCTTGACGGGACAGCAAGAGACCCAGTACTTC
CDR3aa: CASSLTGQQETQYF

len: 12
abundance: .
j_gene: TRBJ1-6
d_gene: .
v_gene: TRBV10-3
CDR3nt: TGTGCCATCACGGGGGGGAATTCACCCCTCCACTTT
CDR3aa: CAITGGNSPLHF

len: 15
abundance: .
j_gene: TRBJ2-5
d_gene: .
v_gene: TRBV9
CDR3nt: TGTGCCAGCAGCGTAGCTGGGGGGGCCCAAGAGACCCAGTACTTC
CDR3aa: CASSVAGGAQETQYF

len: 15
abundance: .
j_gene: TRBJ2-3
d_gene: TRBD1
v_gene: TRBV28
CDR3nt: TGTGCCAGCAGTTTCCCGGGACAGGGGACCAACACGCAGTATTTT
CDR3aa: CASSFPGQGTNTQYF

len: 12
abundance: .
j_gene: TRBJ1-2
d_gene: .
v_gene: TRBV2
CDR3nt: TGTGCCAGCCGGGATGGGGGATATGGCTACACCTTC
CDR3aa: CASRDGGYGYTF

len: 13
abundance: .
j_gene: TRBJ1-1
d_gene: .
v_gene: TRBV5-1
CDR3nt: TGCGCCAGCAGTTCCCAATGGGGCACTGAAGCTTTCTTT
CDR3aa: CASSSQWGTEAFF

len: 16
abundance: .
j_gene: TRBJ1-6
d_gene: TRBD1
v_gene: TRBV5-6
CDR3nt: TGTGCCAGCAGCGTTGATACAGGGACAGTTAATTCACCCCTCCACTTT
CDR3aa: CASSVDTGTVNSPLHF

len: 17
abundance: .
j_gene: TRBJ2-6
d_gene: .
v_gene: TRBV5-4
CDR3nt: TGTGCCAGCAGCTTGACGGGGGCCGGGCCTGGGGCCAACGTCCTGACTTTC
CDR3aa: CASSLTGAGPGANVLTF

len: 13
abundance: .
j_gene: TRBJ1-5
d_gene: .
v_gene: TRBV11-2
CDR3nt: TGTGCCAGCAGCTTAGCGGAGGGTCAGCCCCAGCATTTT
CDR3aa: CASSLAEGQPQHF

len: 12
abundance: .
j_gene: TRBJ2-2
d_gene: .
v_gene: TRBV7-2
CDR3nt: TGTGCCAGCAGACGAAACACCGGGGAGCTGTTTTTT
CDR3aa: CASRRNTGELFF

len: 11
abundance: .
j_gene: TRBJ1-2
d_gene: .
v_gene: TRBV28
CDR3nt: TGTGCCAGCAGCGTAAACTATGGCTACACCTTC
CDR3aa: CASSVNYGYTF

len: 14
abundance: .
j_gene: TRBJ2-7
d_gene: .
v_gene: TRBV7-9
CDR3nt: TGTGCCAGCAGCGACAGGGTCGGGGGGTCCGAGCAGTACTTC
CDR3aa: CASSDRVGGSEQYF

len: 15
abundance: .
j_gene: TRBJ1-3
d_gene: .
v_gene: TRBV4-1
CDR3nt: TGCGCCAGCAGTCGGGGAGATTTATCTGGAAACACCATATATTTT
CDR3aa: CASSRGDLSGNTIYF

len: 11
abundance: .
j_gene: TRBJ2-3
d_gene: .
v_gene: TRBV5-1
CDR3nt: TGCGCCAGCAGCAACACAGATACGCAGTATTTT
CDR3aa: CASSNTDTQYF

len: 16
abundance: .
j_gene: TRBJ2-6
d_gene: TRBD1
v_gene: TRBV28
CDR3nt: TGTGCCAGCTGTGGGACAGGCCTCTCTGGGGCCAACGTCCTGACTTTC
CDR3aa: CASCGTGLSGANVLTF

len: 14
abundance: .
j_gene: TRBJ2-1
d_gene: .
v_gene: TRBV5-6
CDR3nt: TGTGCCAGCAGCATCGCGGGGAGGTACAATGAGCAGTTCTTC
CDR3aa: CASSIAGRYNEQFF

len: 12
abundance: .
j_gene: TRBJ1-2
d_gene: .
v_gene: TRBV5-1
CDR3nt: TGCGCCAGCAGCTTGGCAGGGTATGGCTACACCTTC
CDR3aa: CASSLAGYGYTF

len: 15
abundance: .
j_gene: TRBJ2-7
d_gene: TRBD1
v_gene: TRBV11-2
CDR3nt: TGTGCCAGCACCCTAGCACGGACAGGGATCTACGAGCAGTACTTC
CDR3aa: CASTLARTGIYEQYF

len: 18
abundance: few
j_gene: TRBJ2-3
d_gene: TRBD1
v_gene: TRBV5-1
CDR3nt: TGCGCCAGCAGCTTGGCCGGGTCAGGGGGACAGGGGGCAGATACGCAGTATTTT
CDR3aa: CASSLAGSGGQGADTQYF

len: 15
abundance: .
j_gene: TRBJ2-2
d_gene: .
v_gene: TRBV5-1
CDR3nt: TGCGCCAGCAGCCCTGGACTAACAAACACCGGGGAGCTGTTTTTT
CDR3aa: CASSPGLTNTGELFF

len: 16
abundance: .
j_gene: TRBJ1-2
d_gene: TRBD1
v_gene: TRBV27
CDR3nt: TGTGCCAGCAGTCCATCGCCCGGACAGGGCGTATATGGCTACACCTTC
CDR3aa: CASSPSPGQGVYGYTF

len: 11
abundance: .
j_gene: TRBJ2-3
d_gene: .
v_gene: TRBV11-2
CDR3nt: TGTGCCAGCAGCCCCGGGTATACGCAGTATTTT
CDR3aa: CASSPGYTQYF

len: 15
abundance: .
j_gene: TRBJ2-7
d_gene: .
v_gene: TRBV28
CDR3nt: TGTGCCAGCAGTTTGGTACAGGCAATCTCCTACGAGCAGTACTTC
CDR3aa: CASSLVQAISYEQYF

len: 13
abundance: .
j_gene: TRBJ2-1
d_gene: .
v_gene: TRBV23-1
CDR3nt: TGCGCCAGCAGTCAAAAGCCCTACAATGAGCAGTTCTTC
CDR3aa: CASSQKPYNEQFF